The 17 T cell receptor beta chains below come from one sample, sequenced in a study of cytomegalovirus exposure and HLA in healthy donors. The study ran its PCR with 60 Vbeta and 13 Jbeta primers. Sequencing used immunoSEQ multiplex PCR; TCRdb keeps in-frame clones, though not all of them. The table lists 100,000 to 150,000 clones, approximately 82% of them singletons. The material sequenced was PBMCs. The receptors derive from a woman aged 18-35 years in good health and CMV-seropositive.

This chain joins TRBV6-5 and TRBJ2-1, with D perhaps TRBD1 (5 bases). Between the trimmed V and J ends, which lost 4 bases and 6 bases, there was a span of 13 bases. CDR1 MNHEY and CDR2 SVGAGI come from the germline V gene. The CDR3 length is 14 residues. The CDR3 protein is CASSSDILGNEQFF. CDR3 in DNA: TGTGCCAGCAGTTCGGACATTCTCGGCAATGAGCAGTTCTTC.

This rearrangement joins TRBV18 to TRBJ1-2; 8 positions agree with TRBD1. Germline values: CDR1 KGHSH, CDR2 LQKENI. There are 15 residues in the CDR3. With 6 bases clipped from V and 0 bases from J, the junction kept 6 bases outside the gene matches. CDR3 loop: CASSRAQGANYGYTF. The CDR3, as DNA: TGTGCCAGCTCCCGAGCACAGGGGGCTAACTATGGCTACACCTTC. The full variable domain, completed using reference TRBV18 and TRBJ1-2, is NAGVMQNPRHLVRRRGQEARLRCSPMKGHSHVYWYRQLPEEGLKFMVYLQKENIIDESGMPKERFSAEFPKEGPSILRIQQVVRGDSAAYFCASSRAQGANYGYTFGSGTRLTVV.

The genes are TRBV6-5 and TRBJ2-7; TRBD1 matches at 7 bases. Germline CDR1 and CDR2: MNHEY and SVGAGI. This CDR3 region has 16 residues. The V segment lost 2 bases and the J segment 2 bases; nucleotides outside the gene matches: 9. The CDR3 sequence is CASSYTLPDRAYEQYF. In DNA form, the CDR3 reads TGTGCCAGCAGTTACACCCTCCCCGACAGGGCCTACGAGCAGTACTTC.

Regarding this clone: At one end, the junction sequence differs from germline, possibly due to a read error. J is TRBJ1-1 and V is TRBV7-9; 9 nucleotides match TRBD1. This CDR3 has 15 residues. Germline lookup yields CDR1 SEHNR and CDR2 FQNEAQ (reference sequence). This chain's CDR3 is CSSSLDDRGWTEAFF. CDR3 coding DNA: TGTTCCAGCAGCTTAGACGACAGGGGGTGGACTGAAGCTTTCTTT.

V usage is TRBV28 and J usage is TRBJ1-3; maybe TRBD1 (5 bases). Trimming removed 6 bases from V and 3 bases from J, with 15 bases in between. This CDR3 comprises 15 residues. The V gene's germline CDR1 is MDHEN and CDR2 SYDVKM. The CDR3 DNA is TGTGCCAGCAGAACAAGCAGGGCAAGTGGAAACACCATATATTTT. Translation gives CASRTSRASGNTIYF. The variable domain in full, completed from reference TRBV28 and TRBJ1-3, reads DVKVTQSSRYLVKRTGEKVFLECVQDMDHENMFWYRQDPGLGLRLIYFSYDVKMKEKGDIPEGYSVSREKKERFSLILESASTNQTSMYLCASRTSRASGNTIYFGEGSWLTVV.

The J gene is TRBJ2-5, the V gene TRBV5-4, with 11 bases lining up with TRBD2. The germline gives CDR1 SGHNT, CDR2 YYREEE (reference sequence). CDR3 length: 19 amino acids. The V and J ends lost 3 bases and 2 bases, in that order; junction bases with no gene match: 15. CDR3 DNA sequence: TGTGCCAGCAGCTGGAGGTGGGCTAGCGGGGGGCATCCACAAGAGACCCAGTACTTC. Protein sequence: CASSWRWASGGHPQETQYF.

The chain has TRBV7-7 and TRBJ2-3; 8 bases map to TRBD2. Trimming cost V 2 bases and J 8 bases; bases outside gene matches: 6. The germline gives CDR1 SSHAT, CDR2 FNYEAQ (reference sequence). The CDR3 has 14 amino acids. The CDR3 DNA is TGTGCCAGCAGCTTATCCGGGGGGGCGGCTACGCAGTATTTT. Its protein is CASSLSGGAATQYF.

V and J are TRBV5-1 and TRBJ2-5; TRBD2 agrees at 10 bases. Looked up from germline, CDR1 is SGHRS and CDR2 is YFSETQ. After removal of 0 bases from V and 3 bases from J, the junction contained 5 bases not matched to a gene. The CDR3 sequence is 16 residues long. CDR3 protein: CASSLGLAGAKETQYF. The CDR3 region has the DNA TGCGCCAGCAGCTTGGGACTAGCGGGTGCTAAAGAGACCCAGTACTTC. Supplemented by reference TRBV5-1 and TRBJ2-5, the full variable domain reads KAGVTQTPRYLIKTRGQQVTLSCSPISGHRSVSWYQQTPGQGLQFLFEYFSETQRNKGNFPGRFSGRQFSNSRSEMNVSTLELGDSALYLCASSLGLAGAKETQYFGPGTRLLVL.

The chain employs TRBV6-5 and TRBJ1-6; 7 nucleotides agree with TRBD1. CDR3 length: 14 amino acids. The V gene's germline CDR1 is MNHEY and CDR2 SVGAGI. V trimming: 6 bases; J trimming: 14 bases; junction bases outside the gene matches: 13. The CDR3 coding sequence is TGTGCCAGCAGCCGACCCGGGACAGACATCGCCCTCCACTTT. Its translation: CASSRPGTDIALHF.

The J gene is TRBJ2-7, the V gene TRBV10-3, with D maybe TRBD2 (5 bases). Trimming removed 3 bases at V and 1 base at J, with 13 bases between. This CDR3 has 15 amino acids. Germline V gene lookup returns CDR1 ENHRY and CDR2 SYGVKD. The CDR3 loop reads CAISDRGRGSYEQYF. The CDR3 nucleotides are TGTGCCATCAGTGATCGAGGGCGCGGGTCCTACGAGCAGTACTTC.

This clone came up a few times. The rearrangement uses TRBV4-1 and TRBJ2-5; D might be TRBD2 (6 bases). This CDR3 has 15 residues. CDR1 is MGHRA and CDR2 is YSYEKL in the germline V gene. The V end was cut by 0 bases, the J end by 6 bases, with 14 bases between. In DNA, the CDR3 is TGCGCCAGCAGCCAAGAGGGGGGAGCCGGCCAGACCCAGTACTTC. Translated, it gives CASSQEGGAGQTQYF.

The chain employs TRBV7-6 and TRBJ2-3, with 8 positions matching TRBD2. V shed 5 bases and J 3 bases; nucleotides not matched to a gene: 4. Germline CDR1 SGHVS, CDR2 FNYEAQ. This CDR3 has 14 amino acids. Written as DNA, the CDR3 is TGTGCCAGCAGCAACCGGGGGGGGACAGATACGCAGTATTTT. It yields the protein CASSNRGGTDTQYF.

This chain joins TRBV6-1 and TRBJ2-4, with 7 bases identical to TRBD2. Germline loops: CDR1 MNHNS, CDR2 SASEGT. Unmatched junction bases numbered 6, after V lost 5 bases and J lost 5 bases. The length of the CDR3 is 14 residues. CDR3 protein: CASSSWGGENIQYF. The CDR3 DNA sequence: TGTGCCAGCAGTTCTTGGGGGGGAGAAAACATTCAGTACTTC.

This rearrangement joins TRBV7-6 to TRBJ2-3, with D perhaps TRBD1 (5 bases). V gave up 4 bases and J gave up 2 bases, with 19 bases separating them. This CDR3 is 17 amino acids long. Germline-derived CDR1 and CDR2 are SGHVS and FNYEAQ. Here the CDR3 reads CASSYDSSQYDTDTQYF. The CDR3 DNA is TGTGCCAGCAGCTACGACAGTTCGCAGTATGACACAGATACGCAGTATTTT.

This chain links TRBV7-3 with TRBJ2-2; 8 bases are a match to TRBD1. CDR1 and CDR2 from the germline V gene are SGHTA and FQGTGA. V shed 2 bases and J 3 bases; nucleotides not matched to a gene: 8. This CDR3 region has 17 residues. The DNA of the CDR3 is TGTGCCAGCAGCTTATATAGGACAGGGACAGACACCGGGGAGCTGTTTTTT. This translates into CASSLYRTGTDTGELFF.

This clone was recorded once. The V call is TRBV6-1, the J call TRBJ2-7, with D perhaps matching TRBD2 (6 bases). This CDR3 is 13 amino acids long. V gave up 6 bases and J gave up 1 base, with 10 bases separating them. Germline values: CDR1 MNHNS, CDR2 SASEGT. CDR3 sequence: CASSMGLSYEQYF. In nucleotides, the CDR3 is TGTGCCAGCAGCATGGGACTGTCCTACGAGCAGTACTTC.

The chain carries TRBV5-6 and TRBJ2-5; 11 positions match TRBD2. V lost 0 bases, J lost 5 bases, and 12 bases stayed unmatched. Germline V gene sequence: CDR1 SGHDT, CDR2 YYEEEE. The CDR3 has 18 residues. CDR3 protein: CASSLDLAGGHPSETQYF. The CDR3, as DNA: TGTGCCAGCAGCTTGGACCTAGCGGGGGGACACCCCTCGGAGACCCAGTACTTC.